The source of this T cell receptor beta chain is a study of blood T cell repertoires in COVID-19. For the study at large: From the United States, Italy and Spain came samples of acute and convalescent COVID-19. Nucleic acid was either cDNA or gDNA, and it came from T cells, B-cell-depleted T cells, or PBMCs.

The assay was immunoSEQ multiplex PCR, and TCRdb's table has in-frame clones only and misses some. The sample carries roughly 330,000 clones, 86% recorded once. The CDR3 contains 17 residues. The V and J ends lost 0 bases and 3 bases respectively, with 16 bases between them. CDR1 is SGHAT, CDR2 FQNNGV, per germline. The chain is built from TRBV11-2 and TRBJ2-3; tentative D call: TRBD1 (5 bases). Sequenced input: PBMCs or T cells enriched from blood (not recorded which). This clonotype was sampled from a woman under 30 who had recovered from COVID-19. The CDR3, as DNA: TGTGCCAGCAGCTTAGAAGGCGTGGGGCGATCGACAGATACGCAGTATTTT. Protein product: CASSLEGVGRSTDTQYF.